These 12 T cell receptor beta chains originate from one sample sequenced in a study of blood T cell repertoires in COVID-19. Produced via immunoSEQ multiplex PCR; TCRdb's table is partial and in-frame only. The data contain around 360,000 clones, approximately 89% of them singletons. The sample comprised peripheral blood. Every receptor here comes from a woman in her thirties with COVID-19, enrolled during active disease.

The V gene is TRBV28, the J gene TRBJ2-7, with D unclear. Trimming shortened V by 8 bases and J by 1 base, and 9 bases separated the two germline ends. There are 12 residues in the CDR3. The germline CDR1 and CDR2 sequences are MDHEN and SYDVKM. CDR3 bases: TGTGCCAGCTCGGAGTCATCCTACGAGCAGTACTTC. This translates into CASSESSYEQYF. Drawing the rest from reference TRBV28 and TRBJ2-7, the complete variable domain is DVKVTQSSRYLVKRTGEKVFLECVQDMDHENMFWYRQDPGLGLRLIYFSYDVKMKEKGDIPEGYSVSREKKERFSLILESASTNQTSMYLCASSESSYEQYFGPGTRLTVT.

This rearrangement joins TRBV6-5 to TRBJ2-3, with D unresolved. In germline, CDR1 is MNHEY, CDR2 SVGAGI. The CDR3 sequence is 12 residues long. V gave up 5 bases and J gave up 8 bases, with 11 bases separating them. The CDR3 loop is CASSTTWLTQYF. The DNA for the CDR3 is TGTGCCAGCAGTACGACTTGGCTTACGCAGTATTTT.

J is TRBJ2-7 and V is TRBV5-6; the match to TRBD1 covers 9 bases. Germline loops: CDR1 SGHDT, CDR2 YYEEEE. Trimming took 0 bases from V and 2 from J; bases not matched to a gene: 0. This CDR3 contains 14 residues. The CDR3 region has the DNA TGTGCCAGCAGCTTGGGACAGGGGGCCTACGAGCAGTACTTC. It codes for CASSLGQGAYEQYF.

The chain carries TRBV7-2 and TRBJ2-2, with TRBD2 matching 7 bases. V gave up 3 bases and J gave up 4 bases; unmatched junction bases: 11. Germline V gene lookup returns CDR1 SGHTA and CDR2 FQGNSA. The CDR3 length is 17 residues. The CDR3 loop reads CASSLWGGPVFTGELFF. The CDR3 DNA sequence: TGTGCCAGCAGCTTGTGGGGAGGGCCAGTATTCACCGGGGAGCTGTTTTTT.

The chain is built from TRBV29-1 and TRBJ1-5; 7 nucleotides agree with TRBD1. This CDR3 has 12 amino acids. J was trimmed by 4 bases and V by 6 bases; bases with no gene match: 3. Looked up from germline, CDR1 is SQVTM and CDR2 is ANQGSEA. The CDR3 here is CSVGGQNQPQHF. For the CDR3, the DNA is TGCAGCGTGGGGGGACAGAATCAGCCCCAGCATTTT.

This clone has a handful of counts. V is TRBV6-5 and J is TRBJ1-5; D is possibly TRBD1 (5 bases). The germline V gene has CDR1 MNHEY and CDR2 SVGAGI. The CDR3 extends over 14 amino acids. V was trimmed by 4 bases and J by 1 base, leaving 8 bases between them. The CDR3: CASSLTASNQPQHF. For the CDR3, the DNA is TGTGCCAGCAGTTTGACAGCCAGCAATCAGCCCCAGCATTTT.

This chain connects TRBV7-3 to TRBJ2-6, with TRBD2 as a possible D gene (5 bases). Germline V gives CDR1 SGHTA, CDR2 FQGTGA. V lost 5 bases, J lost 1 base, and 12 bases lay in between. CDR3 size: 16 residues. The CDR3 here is CASSRLRGSGANVLTF. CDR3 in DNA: TGTGCCAGCAGCCGACTACGAGGGTCTGGGGCCAACGTCCTGACTTTC.

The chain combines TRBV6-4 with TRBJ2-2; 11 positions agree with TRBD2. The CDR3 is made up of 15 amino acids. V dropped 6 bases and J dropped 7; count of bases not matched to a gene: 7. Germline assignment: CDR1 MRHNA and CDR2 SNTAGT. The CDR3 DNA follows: TGTGCCAGCAGCCCGCTAGCGGGAGGACACGGGGAGCTGTTTTTT. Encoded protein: CASSPLAGGHGELFF.

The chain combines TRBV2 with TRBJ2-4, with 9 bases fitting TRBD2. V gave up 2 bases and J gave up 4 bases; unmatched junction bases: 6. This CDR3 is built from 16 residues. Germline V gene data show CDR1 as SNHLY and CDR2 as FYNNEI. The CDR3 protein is CASSERSGSGKNIQYF. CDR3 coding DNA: TGTGCCAGCAGTGAACGTAGCGGGAGCGGGAAAAACATTCAGTACTTC. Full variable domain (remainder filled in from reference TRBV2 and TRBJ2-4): EPEVTQTPSHQVTQMGQEVILRCVPISNHLYFYWYRQILGQKVEFLVSFYNNEISEKSEIFDDQFSVERPDGSNFTLKIRSTKLEDSAMYFCASSERSGSGKNIQYFGAGTRLSVL.

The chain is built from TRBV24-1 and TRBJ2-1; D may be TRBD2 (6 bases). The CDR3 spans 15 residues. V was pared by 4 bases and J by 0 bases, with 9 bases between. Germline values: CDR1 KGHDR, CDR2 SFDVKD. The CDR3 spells CATSETSSSYNEQFF. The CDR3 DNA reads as TGTGCCACCAGTGAGACTAGTAGCTCCTACAATGAGCAGTTCTTC.

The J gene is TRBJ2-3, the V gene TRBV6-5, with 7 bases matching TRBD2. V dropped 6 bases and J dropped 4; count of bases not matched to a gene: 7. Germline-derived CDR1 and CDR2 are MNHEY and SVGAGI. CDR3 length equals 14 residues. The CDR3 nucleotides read TGTGCCAGCAGCGACCCGGGGGGTCCAGATACGCAGTATTTT. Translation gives CASSDPGGPDTQYF.

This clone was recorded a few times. The CDR3: CAISEFSGSQETQYF. The DNA for the CDR3 is TGTGCCATCAGTGAATTTAGCGGGTCTCAAGAGACCCAGTACTTC. The chain couples TRBV10-3 to TRBJ2-5; 7 bases are shared with TRBD2. Trimming at V came to 3 bases and at J to 2 bases, leaving 6 bases not matched to a gene. The CDR3 is 15 residues long. Germline V gene sequence: CDR1 ENHRY, CDR2 SYGVKD.